The TCR beta chain under discussion was sequenced for a study of OX40 agonist ivuxolimab in advanced cancers. Germline V CDR1 and CDR2: DFQATT, SNEGSKA (reference sequence). V was cut by 4 bases and J by 7 bases, with 8 bases left in between. This CDR3 is built from 11 residues. Using immunoSEQ multiplex PCR, the repertoire was profiled, and TCRdb retains in-frame clones only, with some absent. In the table there are roughly 60,000 clones, roughly 89% of which are singletons. This sequence originates from an adult with an advanced solid tumor such as melanoma, head and neck, liver or kidney cancer. The rearrangement joins TRBV20-1 to TRBJ2-1; D ambiguous. Sequenced here: CD4+ or CD8+ T cells sorted from blood, sampled in a trial of the OX40 agonist ivuxolimab. CDR3 amino acids: CSANSGNEQFF. CDR3 bases: TGCAGTGCTAATAGTGGTAATGAGCAGTTCTTC.